Following are 9 T cell receptor beta chains from one sample sequenced in a study of cytomegalovirus exposure and HLA in healthy donors. This PCR relied on a set of 60 Vbeta primers and 13 Jbeta primers. TCRdb's table, derived via immunoSEQ multiplex PCR, lists solely in-frame clones and lacks some. The data contain around 170,000 clones, about 80% of them singletons. The sample was PBMCs. These receptors came from a woman in her 40s in good health and CMV-seronegative.

The chain employs TRBV6-1 and TRBJ1-4; D possibly corresponds to TRBD1 (5 bases). The CDR3 covers 15 residues. In germline, CDR1 is MNHNS, CDR2 SASEGT. V shed 6 bases and J shed 0 bases, with 11 bases lying between them. The DNA of the CDR3 is TGTGCCAGCAGCCCTGGGGGGGCAACTAATGAAAAACTGTTTTTT. Amino acid sequence: CASSPGGATNEKLFF.

This chain links TRBV27 with TRBJ2-1; TRBD1 matches at 9 bases. Germline loops: CDR1 MNHEY, CDR2 SMNVEV (reference sequence). The CDR3 covers 14 residues. V shed 6 bases, J shed 6 bases, and the junction held 6 bases outside the gene matches. CDR3 nucleotide sequence: TGTGCCAGCAGGAAGCACAGGGGGCTCAATGAGCAGTTCTTC. Translated, it gives CASRKHRGLNEQFF.

Concerning this clone: Its ends do not fully match the called genes, so a read error is possible. V is TRBV18 and J is TRBJ1-5; possible D gene TRBD1, 5 bases. The CDR3 has 16 residues. Germline CDR1 is KGHSH and CDR2 is LQKENI. CDR3 loop: CARSPGWGVLNQPQHF. CDR3 sequence (DNA): TGTGCCAGGTCACCGGGGTGGGGGGTACTGAATCAGCCCCAGCATTTT. Drawing the rest from reference TRBV18 and TRBJ1-5, the complete variable domain is NAGVMQNPRHLVRRRGQEARLRCSPMKGHSHVYWYRQLPEEGLKFMVYLQKENIIDESGMPKERFSAEFPKEGPSILRIQQVVRGDSAAYFCARSPGWGVLNQPQHFGDGTRLSIL.

This rearrangement joins TRBV7-2 to TRBJ1-1, with a weak D call TRBD1 (6 bases). The CDR3 consists of 13 residues. V was clipped by 5 bases and J by 6 bases, with 13 bases between them. Germline V gene data show CDR1 as SGHTA and CDR2 as FQGNSA. The CDR3 sequence is CASSKGGGPEAFF. The CDR3, as DNA: TGTGCCAGCAGCAAGGGGGGGGGTCCTGAAGCTTTCTTT.

For the CDR3, the DNA is TGTGCCAGCAGCCCATCTAGCGCCTCCTACAATGAGCAGTTCTTC. Protein sequence: CASSPSSASYNEQFF. The genes are TRBV7-2 and TRBJ2-1, with D possibly being TRBD2 (6 bases). Germline V gene data show CDR1 as SGHTA and CDR2 as FQGNSA. The V end lost 5 bases, the J end lost 0 bases, and 11 bases lay between the germline ends. CDR3 length: 15 residues.

This chain joins TRBV30 and TRBJ1-5, with a tentative D call TRBD1 (6 bases). Trimming removed 0 bases from V and 5 bases from J, with 14 bases in between. This CDR3 contains 15 residues. CDR1 and CDR2 from the germline V gene are GTSNPN and SVGIG (reference sequence). The CDR3: CAWSVPWGQDQPQHF. The CDR3 DNA reads TGTGCCTGGAGTGTTCCATGGGGGCAGGATCAGCCCCAGCATTTT.

The chain links TRBV15 to TRBJ2-7; 9 bases are shared with TRBD2. The germline V gene encodes CDR1 LNHNV and CDR2 YYDKDF (reference sequence). The CDR3 runs to 16 residues. Trimming removed 0 bases from V and 2 bases from J; junction bases left unmatched: 5. The CDR3 is CATSRDSGLAAYEQYF. DNA of the CDR3: TGTGCCACCAGCAGAGACTCGGGACTAGCAGCCTACGAGCAGTACTTC.

This chain connects TRBV27 to TRBJ2-7; 8 positions agree with TRBD2. Germline assignment: CDR1 MNHEY and CDR2 SMNVEV (reference sequence). Trimming at V came to 3 bases and at J to 2 bases, leaving 9 bases not matched to a gene. The CDR3 is 16 residues long. The CDR3 loop is CASSFSTLAGPYEQYF. The CDR3 coding sequence is TGTGCCAGCAGTTTCTCAACTCTAGCGGGTCCCTACGAGCAGTACTTC.

The chain is built from TRBV19 and TRBJ1-5, with 9 bases identical to TRBD1. The CDR3 spans 19 residues. With V trimmed by 9 bases and J by 0 bases, 18 bases remained unmatched. The V gene's germline CDR1 is LNHDA and CDR2 SQIVND (reference sequence). In DNA, the CDR3 is TGTGCCAGATTGGGGACAGGGACTGACTCCATCTATAGCAATCAGCCCCAGCATTTT. Protein sequence: CARLGTGTDSIYSNQPQHF.